This TCR beta chain was identified in a study of CD8 T cells in Susac syndrome. Study context: Treatment status at blood draw for the Susac syndrome patients was therapy-naive, corticosteroids, or intravenous immunoglobulin alone.

After extraction with the RNeasy kit, 0.5 to 1 ug of the RNA was reverse transcribed using random hexamers. The TCR beta CDR3 was amplified by immunoSEQ multiplex PCR across 54 Vbeta, 13 Jbeta. One entry per CDR3 protein, called by TCRdb with MiXCR from the immunoSEQ multiplex PCR reads. The table has approximately 190,000 distinct CDR3 sequences, approximately 94% seen once. CDR1 and CDR2 (germline): MDHEN, SYDVKM. The CDR3 length is 15 residues. Germline trimming cut 5 bases from V and 5 bases from J; bases unmatched to any gene: 9. Whole-study findings and limits: It was acknowledged in the study that its TCR sequencing and HLA analysis involved a relatively small number of individuals. Where Susac syndrome CD4+ T cell repertoires were concerned, no clonal expansion was evident.

As regards this clonotype: No antigen is known for it.

The sequence was collected from a human donor with Susac syndrome. This chain connects TRBV28 to TRBJ2-1; 7 bases match TRBD1. The sample consisted of CD4+ T cells from PBMCs. The CDR3 DNA sequence: TGTGCCAGCAGTCTACTAGGGGGCATTGACAATGAGCAGTTCTTC. It codes for CASSLLGGIDNEQFF.